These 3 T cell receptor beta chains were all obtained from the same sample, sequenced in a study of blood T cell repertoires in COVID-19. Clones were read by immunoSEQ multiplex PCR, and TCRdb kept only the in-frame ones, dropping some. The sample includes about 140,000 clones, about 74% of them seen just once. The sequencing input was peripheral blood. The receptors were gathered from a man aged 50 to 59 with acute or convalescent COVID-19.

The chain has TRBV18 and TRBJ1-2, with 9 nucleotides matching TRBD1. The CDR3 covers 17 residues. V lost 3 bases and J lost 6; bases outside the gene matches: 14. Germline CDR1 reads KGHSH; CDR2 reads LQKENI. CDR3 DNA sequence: TGTGCCAGCTCACCTCAAGGTCCCGGGACAGGGATCGATGGCTACACCTTC. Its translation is CASSPQGPGTGIDGYTF.

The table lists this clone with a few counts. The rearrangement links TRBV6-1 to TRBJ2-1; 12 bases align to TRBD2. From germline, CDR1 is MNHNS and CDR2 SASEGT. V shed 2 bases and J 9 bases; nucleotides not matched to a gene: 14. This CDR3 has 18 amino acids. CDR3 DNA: TGTGCCAGCAGTGAACCATTACCTCTAGCGGGGGGGCTCCGTGAGCAGTTCTTC. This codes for CASSEPLPLAGGLREQFF.

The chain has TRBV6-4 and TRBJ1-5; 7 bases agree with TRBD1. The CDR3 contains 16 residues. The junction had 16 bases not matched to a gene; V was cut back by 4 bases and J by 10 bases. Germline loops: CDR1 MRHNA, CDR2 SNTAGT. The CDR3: CASSGHPTGAFQPQHF. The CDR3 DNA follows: TGTGCCAGCAGTGGACATCCAACAGGGGCGTTTCAACCCCAGCATTTT.